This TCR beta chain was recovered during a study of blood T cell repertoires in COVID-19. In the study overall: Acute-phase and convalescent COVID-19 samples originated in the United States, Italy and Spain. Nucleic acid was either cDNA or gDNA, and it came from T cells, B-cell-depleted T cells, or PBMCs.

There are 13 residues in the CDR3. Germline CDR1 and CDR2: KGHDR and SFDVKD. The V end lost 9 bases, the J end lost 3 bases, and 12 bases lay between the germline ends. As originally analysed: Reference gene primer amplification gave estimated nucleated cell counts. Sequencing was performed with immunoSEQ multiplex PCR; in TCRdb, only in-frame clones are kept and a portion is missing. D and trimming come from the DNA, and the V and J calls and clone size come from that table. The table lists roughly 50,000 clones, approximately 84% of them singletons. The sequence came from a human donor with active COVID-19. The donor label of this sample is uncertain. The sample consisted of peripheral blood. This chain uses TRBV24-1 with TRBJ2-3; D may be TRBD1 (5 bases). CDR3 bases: TGTGCCACCTTAGTAGGGGTAACAGATACGCAGTATTTT. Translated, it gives CATLVGVTDTQYF.